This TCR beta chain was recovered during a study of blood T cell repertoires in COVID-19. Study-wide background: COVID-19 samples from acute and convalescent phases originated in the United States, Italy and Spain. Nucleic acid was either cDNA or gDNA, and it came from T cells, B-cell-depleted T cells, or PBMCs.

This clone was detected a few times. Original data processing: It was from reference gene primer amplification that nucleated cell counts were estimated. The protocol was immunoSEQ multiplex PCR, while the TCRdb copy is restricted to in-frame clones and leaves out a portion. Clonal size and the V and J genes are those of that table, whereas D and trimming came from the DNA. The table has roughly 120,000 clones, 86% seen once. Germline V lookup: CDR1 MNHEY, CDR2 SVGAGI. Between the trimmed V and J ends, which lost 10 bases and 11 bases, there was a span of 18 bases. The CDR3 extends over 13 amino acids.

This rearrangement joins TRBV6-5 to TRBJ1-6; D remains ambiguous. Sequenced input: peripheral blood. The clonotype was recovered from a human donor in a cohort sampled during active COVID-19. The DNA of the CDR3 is TGTGCCACCAAAGTGCGGGCGGATCCACCCCTCCACTTT. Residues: CATKVRADPPLHF.